The 26 T cell receptor beta chains in this list originate from one sample, sequenced in a study of cytomegalovirus exposure and HLA in healthy donors. The PCR made use of 60 Vbeta and 13 Jbeta primers. The data were produced by immunoSEQ multiplex PCR, yet TCRdb's version contains in-frame clones alone and is incomplete. The top ten hold roughly 1.8% of the sample, which has under 150,000 clones, about 79% seen once. Sequenced sample: PBMCs. The receptors here all came from a female donor in good health and CMV-seropositive.

The chain links TRBV28 to TRBJ2-1; TRBD1 matches at 8 bases. Trimming cost V 3 bases and J 4 bases; bases outside gene matches: 8. This CDR3 is 16 amino acids long. Looked up from germline, CDR1 is MDHEN and CDR2 is SYDVKM. CDR3 nucleotide sequence: TGTGCCAGCAGTTTTGATTTAAGGACAGGGTACAATGAGCAGTTCTTC. As protein: CASSFDLRTGYNEQFF.

This chain links TRBV6-1 with TRBJ1-2; D unresolved. The CDR3 extends over 13 amino acids. Looked up from germline, CDR1 is MNHNS and CDR2 is SASEGT. V lost 3 bases to trimming and J lost 8 bases, with 13 bases between them. The CDR3 here is CASSESGISGYTF. CDR3 bases: TGTGCCAGCAGTGAGTCGGGGATAAGCGGCTACACCTTC.

In regard to this clone: Relative to the germline gene, one junction end is altered; a read error may explain this. The chain carries TRBV7-9 and TRBJ2-3; 7 nucleotides line up with TRBD1. This CDR3 has 16 amino acids. Looked up from germline, CDR1 is SEHNR and CDR2 is FQNEAQ (reference sequence). The CDR3 protein is CSSSSWQGETSDTQYF. For the CDR3, the DNA is TGTTCCAGCAGCTCCTGGCAGGGGGAGACCTCAGATACGCAGTATTTT.

The chain combines TRBV7-3 with TRBJ2-2, with a tentative D call TRBD1 (5 bases). Trimming cost V 1 base and J 4 bases, with 7 bases left between them. The length of the CDR3 is 14 residues. In germline, CDR1 is SGHTA, CDR2 FQGTGA. CDR3 DNA: TGTGCCAGCAGCTTAAATCAGGGCACCGGGGAGCTGTTTTTT. Translated, it gives CASSLNQGTGELFF.

CDR3 in amino acids: CASSSGTGEMSNQPQHF. The CDR3 coding sequence is TGTGCCAGCAGTTCAGGGACAGGGGAGATGAGCAATCAGCCCCAGCATTTT. The chain employs TRBV28 and TRBJ1-5, with 10 bases fitting TRBD1. The V gene end was trimmed by 4 bases and the J gene end by 1 base; junction bases not matched to a gene: 7. The germline CDR1 and CDR2 sequences are MDHEN and SYDVKM. There are 17 residues in the CDR3.

This sequence joins TRBV18 and TRBJ2-3; weak D call: TRBD1 (5 bases). The germline V gene has CDR1 KGHSH and CDR2 LQKENI. CDR3 size: 15 residues. Trimming shortened V by 4 bases and J by 3 bases, and 14 bases separated the two germline ends. The CDR3: CASSRATGGTDTQYF. The CDR3, as DNA: TGTGCCAGCTCACGGGCCACAGGTGGAACAGATACGCAGTATTTT.

The V call is TRBV7-3, the J call TRBJ2-1, with TRBD2 identical over 10 bases. The V and J ends lost 1 base and 7 bases, in that order; junction bases with no gene match: 1. The CDR3 is made up of 14 amino acids. CDR1 and CDR2 (germline): SGHTA, FQGTGA. The CDR3 protein is CASSLIAGGNEQFF. The CDR3 DNA follows: TGTGCCAGCAGCTTAATAGCGGGAGGAAATGAGCAGTTCTTC.

Here the CDR3 DNA reads TGTGCCAGCAGCTTTGGGGGAGGGCAAGATACGCAGTATTTT. It codes for CASSFGGGQDTQYF. V is TRBV11-2 and J is TRBJ2-3; 7 nucleotides agree with TRBD2. The CDR3 loop spans 14 amino acids. Germline values: CDR1 SGHAT, CDR2 FQNNGV. Trimming cost V 3 bases and J 5 bases; bases outside gene matches: 5.

The rearrangement uses TRBV11-3 and TRBJ1-4; no clear D gene. Germline V gives CDR1 SGHNT, CDR2 YENEEA. Deletions cut 5 bases from V and 0 bases from J, with 13 bases between. The CDR3 sequence is 16 residues long. As DNA, the CDR3 is TGTGCCAGCAGCCATGAGGTCCTCACAACTAATGAAAAACTGTTTTTT. Its protein is CASSHEVLTTNEKLFF. The variable domain in full, completed from reference TRBV11-3 and TRBJ1-4, reads EAGVVQSPRYKIIEKKQPVAFWCNPISGHNTLYWYLQNLGQGPELLIRYENEEAVDDSQLPKDRFSAERLKGVDSTLKIQPAELGDSAVYLCASSHEVLTTNEKLFFGSGTQLSVL.

The genes are TRBV6-5 and TRBJ1-5; TRBD1 matches at 9 bases. CDR1 is MNHEY and CDR2 is SVGAGI in the germline V gene. The CDR3 sequence is 14 residues long. V dropped 0 bases and J dropped 7; count of bases not matched to a gene: 1. In DNA form, the CDR3 reads TGTGCCAGCAGTTACTCGACAGGGGGACAGCCCCAGCATTTT. This sequence encodes CASSYSTGGQPQHF.

V gene TRBV19 combines with J gene TRBJ2-2; 7 bases map to TRBD2. CDR1 LNHDA and CDR2 SQIVND come from the germline V gene (reference sequence). This CDR3 region has 14 residues. Trimming at V came to 8 bases and at J to 4 bases, leaving 7 bases not matched to a gene. The CDR3 loop is CASHRLAVTGELFF. The DNA of the CDR3 is TGTGCCAGTCATCGTCTAGCGGTCACCGGGGAGCTGTTTTTT.

The CDR3 region has the DNA TGTGCCAGCAGCTCCCACGGGACAGCAAACAATCAGCCCCAGCATTTT. Protein sequence: CASSSHGTANNQPQHF. V is TRBV5-5 and J is TRBJ1-5; 7 bases match TRBD1. Germline V lookup: CDR1 SGHKS, CDR2 YYEKEE (reference sequence). V was pared by 3 bases and J by 3 bases, with 9 bases of the junction left unmatched. The CDR3 covers 16 residues.

This chain uses TRBV6-4 with TRBJ2-2, with TRBD2 matching over 8 bases. The CDR3 totals 15 residues. The trim removed 2 bases at V and 5 bases at J, leaving 4 bases unmatched. From germline, CDR1 is MRHNA and CDR2 SNTAGT. The chain's CDR3 is CASSDGAGGTGELFF. Here the CDR3 DNA reads TGTGCCAGCAGTGACGGGGCGGGAGGAACCGGGGAGCTGTTTTTT.

This chain links TRBV6-1 with TRBJ2-7, with 9 bases fitting TRBD2. CDR3 length equals 15 residues. V lost 7 bases, J lost 0 bases, and 7 bases stayed unmatched. Germline V lookup: CDR1 MNHNS, CDR2 SASEGT. The CDR3 reads CASNKNSGSSYEQYF. As DNA, the CDR3 is TGTGCCAGCAACAAGAATAGCGGGAGCTCCTACGAGCAGTACTTC.

The CDR3 loop is CASSWTGRSYNEQFF. CDR3 nucleotide sequence: TGTGCCAGCAGCTGGACAGGGCGCTCCTACAATGAGCAGTTCTTC. This chain links TRBV7-9 with TRBJ2-1; TRBD1 agrees at 8 bases. The V segment lost 4 bases and the J segment 0 bases; nucleotides outside the gene matches: 2. Germline CDR1 SEHNR, CDR2 FQNEAQ (reference sequence). This CDR3 has 15 residues.

This chain's CDR3 is CASSLARRVPNEKLFF. CDR3 in DNA: TGCGCCAGCAGCTTAGCCAGGAGGGTTCCTAATGAAAAACTGTTTTTT. This chain uses TRBV5-1 with TRBJ1-4, with D unresolved. This CDR3 region has 16 residues. Trimming took 2 bases from V and 3 from J, leaving 14 bases between them. From germline, CDR1 is SGHRS and CDR2 YFSETQ.

This clone was seen only a few times. In DNA form, the CDR3 reads TGTGCCAGCAGCTCAACAGGGGGGGGGAACAATGAGCAGTTCTTC. It specifies CASSSTGGGNNEQFF. The genes are TRBV7-9 and TRBJ2-1; possible D gene TRBD1, 8 bases. Germline assignment: CDR1 SEHNR and CDR2 FQNEAQ (reference sequence). Trimming removed 4 bases from V and 5 bases from J, with 15 bases in between. The CDR3 has 15 residues.

This clone has just a few counts. V usage is TRBV11-3 and J usage is TRBJ2-1; 9 nucleotides align to TRBD1. Germline V gene sequence: CDR1 SGHNT, CDR2 YENEEA. The CDR3 is 17 amino acids. Germline trimming cut 3 bases from V and 6 bases from J; bases unmatched to any gene: 12. The CDR3 sequence: CASSFAPSGTGSNEQFF. DNA of the CDR3: TGTGCCAGCAGCTTTGCCCCATCCGGGACAGGGAGCAATGAGCAGTTCTTC.

This clone was found a few times. The chain combines TRBV7-9 with TRBJ2-7; 7 bases align to TRBD2. The J segment lost 5 bases and the V segment lost 5 bases, leaving 15 bases of the junction unmatched. Per the germline V gene, CDR1 is SEHNR and CDR2 is FQNEAQ (reference sequence). The CDR3 has 16 residues. CDR3: CASSAPRGVRSNEQYF. DNA for the CDR3: TGTGCCAGCAGCGCTCCCCGGGGGGTGAGGTCCAACGAGCAGTACTTC.

The CDR3 nucleotides are TGTGCCAGCTCACCCGGACAGGGGATCCTCACTGAAGCTTTCTTT. It codes for CASSPGQGILTEAFF. J is TRBJ1-1 and V is TRBV18; 9 bases fit TRBD1. This CDR3 has 15 amino acids. Germline-derived CDR1 and CDR2 are KGHSH and LQKENI. V was clipped by 3 bases and J by 4 bases; unmatched bases: 6. Full variable domain (rest looked up from reference TRBV18 and TRBJ1-1): NAGVMQNPRHLVRRRGQEARLRCSPMKGHSHVYWYRQLPEEGLKFMVYLQKENIIDESGMPKERFSAEFPKEGPSILRIQQVVRGDSAAYFCASSPGQGILTEAFFGQGTRLTVV.

This sequence joins TRBV7-3 and TRBJ2-3, with 7 bases lining up with TRBD2. Trimming removed 5 bases from V and 6 bases from J; junction bases left unmatched: 11. Germline lookup yields CDR1 SGHTA and CDR2 FQGTGA. The CDR3 runs to 15 residues. DNA for the CDR3: TGTGCCAGCAGCCCCGGGACTTTCGGGGGGGATACGCAGTATTTT. This codes for CASSPGTFGGDTQYF.

This chain uses TRBV28 with TRBJ1-1, with a possible D match to TRBD1 (6 bases). The CDR3 runs 15 residues. CDR1 and CDR2 from the germline V gene are MDHEN and SYDVKM. V was shortened by 6 bases and J by 0 bases, with 14 bases between the two germline ends. CDR3 nucleotide sequence: TGTGCCAGCAGGGGGGGGCGGACCTTGAACACTGAAGCTTTCTTT. Protein product: CASRGGRTLNTEAFF.

The gene calls are TRBV5-1 and TRBJ2-4; maybe TRBD1 (6 bases). V was trimmed by 2 bases and J by 5 bases, leaving 11 bases between them. This CDR3 comprises 14 residues. The germline V gene encodes CDR1 SGHRS and CDR2 YFSETQ. CDR3 in DNA: TGCGCCAGCAGCTTACAGGGATGGCAAAACATTCAGTACTTC. This translates into CASSLQGWQNIQYF.

The table lists this clone with a count of one. The chain employs TRBV7-9 and TRBJ2-2; 7 nucleotides align to TRBD1. Germline CDR1 is SEHNR and CDR2 is FQNEAQ (reference sequence). V lost 6 bases and J lost 3; bases outside the gene matches: 4. The CDR3 is 14 amino acids. The CDR3 DNA is TGTGCCAGCAGTGAGGGGGCAGACACCGGGGAGCTGTTTTTT. It specifies CASSEGADTGELFF.

This clone occurred once. The rearrangement joins TRBV10-3 to TRBJ2-1, with TRBD2 matching over 13 bases. Per the germline V gene, CDR1 is ENHRY and CDR2 is SYGVKD. Unmatched junction bases numbered 4, after V lost 2 bases and J lost 3 bases. This CDR3 comprises 17 residues. This CDR3 reads CAISETSGGAVYNEQFF. The CDR3 coding sequence is TGTGCCATCAGTGAGACTAGCGGGGGGGCGGTCTACAATGAGCAGTTCTTC.

V gene TRBV19 combines with J gene TRBJ2-6, with D possibly being TRBD1 (6 bases). Germline V gene sequence: CDR1 LNHDA, CDR2 SQIVND (reference sequence). V lost 7 bases to trimming and J lost 0 bases, with 10 bases between them. This CDR3 contains 15 residues. The CDR3 DNA is TGTGCCAGTAACCAGGGGAGCTCTGGGGCCAACGTCCTGACTTTC. It yields the protein CASNQGSSGANVLTF.